This passage covers 3 T cell receptor beta chains from one sample sequenced in a study of blood T cells in healthy people across ages. With a J-beta primer mix and a sample-barcoded 5' primer, a second PCR ran about 7 to 12 cycles. TCRdb used MiXCR to reprocess the 5' RACE reads, holding one entry per CDR3 protein. The data contain roughly 1,500,000 distinct CDR3 sequences, 30% to 35% of them singletons. The specimen sequenced was blood. These receptors were obtained from a woman aged 30 to 39 in good health.

The gene calls are TRBV7-3 and TRBJ2-2; 9 bases are shared with TRBD2. CDR3 length equals 16 residues. The germline CDR1 and CDR2 sequences are SGHTA and FQGTGA. V dropped 2 bases and J dropped 9; count of bases not matched to a gene: 10. CDR3 DNA sequence: TGTGCCAGCAGCTTAGTATGGTCTAGCGGGAAGCGGGAGCTGTTTTTT. Translating it yields CASSLVWSSGKRELFF.

The chain carries TRBV27 and TRBJ2-7; D is perhaps TRBD2 (5 bases). The CDR3 is made up of 14 amino acids. V was trimmed by 4 bases and J by 9 bases, leaving 19 bases between them. Per the germline V gene, CDR1 is MNHEY and CDR2 is SMNVEV (reference sequence). For the CDR3, the DNA is TGTGCCAGCAGTTCCCGTACCCTCGGAGGAAGGCAGTACTTC. Amino acid sequence: CASSSRTLGGRQYF.

This clonotype was recorded once. The rearrangement uses TRBV12-3 or TRBV12-4 and TRBJ1-5, with 7 bases identical to TRBD1. J was trimmed by 5 bases and V by 6 bases; bases with no gene match: 7. The CDR3 is made up of 14 amino acids. CDR3 residues: CASSLQGKDQPQHF. In DNA form, the CDR3 reads TGTGCCAGCAGCTTACAGGGGAAGGATCAGCCCCAGCATTTT.